This TCR beta chain was documented in a study of shared clonotypes between healthy human individuals. Study findings and constraints: Exclusively blood specimens were collected; tissue repertoires likely differ. Around 5% was the fraction of naive CD4 clonotypes found shared across a few donors. Non-shared clonotypes had lower generation probabilities than those shared by all four donors.

Selected positively for CCR7 and CD45RO-negative, naive CD8 cells excluded terminally differentiated effector memory CD45RA+ cells. On sorted subsets, replicate PCRs used roughly 220 ng DNA, or approximately 33,000 T cell genomes. Sequencing was performed with immunoSEQ multiplex PCR; in TCRdb, only in-frame clones are kept and a portion is missing. The profile shows millions of clones, roughly 94% of them singletons. For this clone: What it recognizes is unknown.

Germline CDR1 is LNHDA and CDR2 is SQIVND (reference sequence). Unmatched junction bases numbered 11, after V lost 3 bases and J lost 2 bases. The CDR3 length is 18 residues. J is TRBJ2-1 and V is TRBV19, with 9 bases matching TRBD2. The sequence derives from a man between 18 and 29 years old in good health. The sequenced material came from naive CD8+ T cells sorted from blood. For the CDR3, the DNA is TGTGCCAGTAGTATGACTAGCGGATTAAACTTTCCCTACAATGAGCAGTTCTTC. This gives the protein CASSMTSGLNFPYNEQFF.